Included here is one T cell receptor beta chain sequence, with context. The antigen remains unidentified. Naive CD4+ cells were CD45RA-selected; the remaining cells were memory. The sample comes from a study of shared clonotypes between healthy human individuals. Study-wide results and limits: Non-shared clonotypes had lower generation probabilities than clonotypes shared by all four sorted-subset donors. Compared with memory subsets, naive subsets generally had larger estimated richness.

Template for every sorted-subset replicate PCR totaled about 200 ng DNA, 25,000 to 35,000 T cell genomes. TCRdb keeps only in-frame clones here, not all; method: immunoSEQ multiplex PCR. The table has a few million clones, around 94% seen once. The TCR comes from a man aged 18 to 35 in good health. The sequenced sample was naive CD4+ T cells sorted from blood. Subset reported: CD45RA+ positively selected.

CDR3 sequence (DNA): TGTGCCAGCAGCTTAGCGGGAGGGAATTACAATGAGCAGTTCTTC. Its protein is CASSLAGGNYNEQFF. The chain joins TRBV7-9 to TRBJ2-1, with TRBD2 matching over 7 bases. The CDR3 runs 15 residues. The germline CDR1 and CDR2 sequences are SEHNR and FQNEAQ (reference sequence). Trimming at V came to 0 bases and at J to 4 bases, leaving 3 bases not matched to a gene.